This T cell receptor (beta chain) was sequenced for a study of blood T cell repertoires in COVID-19. Looking at the study overall: Whether acute or convalescent, the COVID-19 samples came from the United States, Italy and Spain. T cells, B-cell-depleted T cells, or PBMCs provided the cDNA or gDNA that served as material.

Germline assignment: CDR1 MGHRA and CDR2 YSYEKL. The CDR3 runs 14 residues. With 3 bases removed from V and 7 bases from J, the gap between germline ends came to 13 bases. The Seattle site enrolled patients during active infection and followed them longitudinally. Authors' analysis steps: Cell counts per sample came from amplifying reference gene primers. TCRdb's table, derived via immunoSEQ multiplex PCR, lists solely in-frame clones and lacks some. V, J and clone size were drawn from that table, and D and trimming were deduced from the DNA. Of about 160,000 clones in the sample, 70% to 85% were seen once.

The receptor was isolated from a woman aged 40 to 55 with COVID-19, enrolled during active disease. The chain recombines TRBV4-1 with TRBJ2-1; tentatively, D is TRBD2 (7 bases). Sequenced sample: peripheral blood. Here the CDR3 reads CASSQGGAGNEQFF. CDR3 coding DNA: TGCGCCAGCAGCCAGGGGGGGGCGGGTAATGAGCAGTTCTTC.